The 8 T cell receptor beta chains below were found in one sample sequenced in a study of cytomegalovirus exposure and HLA in healthy donors. The PCR employed 60 Vbeta primers together with 13 Jbeta primers. Some clones are missing from TCRdb's copy, which holds only in-frame ones; the method was immunoSEQ multiplex PCR. The sample holds about 160,000 clones; roughly 80% are singletons and the top ten take around 9%. Material: PBMCs. The receptors derive from a male donor in good health and CMV-seropositive.

This chain uses TRBV4-3 with TRBJ2-2; D is ambiguous. Trimming removed 0 bases from V and 7 bases from J, with 9 bases in between. Germline lookup yields CDR1 LGHNA and CDR2 YSLEER. The CDR3 extends over 14 amino acids. CDR3 in DNA: TGCGCCAGCAGCCAAGATTGGGCTGGCGGGGAGCTGTTTTTT. Amino acid sequence: CASSQDWAGGELFF.

The chain carries TRBV28 and TRBJ1-1; D gene uncertain. The CDR3 sequence is 11 residues long. CDR1 is MDHEN and CDR2 is SYDVKM in the germline V gene. V shed 8 bases and J shed 7 bases, with 11 bases lying between them. CDR3 sequence reads: CASLLEGEAFF. The CDR3 coding sequence is TGTGCCAGCCTCCTAGAGGGTGAAGCTTTCTTT.

This clone was observed a handful of times. The chain is built from TRBV11-2 and TRBJ1-1, with a weak D call TRBD1 (5 bases). V was shortened by 6 bases and J by 1 base, with 15 bases between the two germline ends. CDR1 and CDR2 (germline): SGHAT, FQNNGV. CDR3 length equals 15 residues. The CDR3 DNA follows: TGTGCCAGCAGGCAGGGTTTGCTCTCGAACACTGAAGCTTTCTTT. This gives the protein CASRQGLLSNTEAFF.

This chain joins TRBV5-1 and TRBJ2-5, with 7 bases identical to TRBD1. CDR1 is SGHRS, CDR2 YFSETQ, per germline. The CDR3 consists of 15 residues. The junction had 10 bases not matched to a gene; V was cut back by 3 bases and J by 5 bases. The CDR3 here is CASSSGTVNGETQYF. For the CDR3, the DNA is TGCGCCAGCAGCTCCGGGACAGTTAACGGGGAGACCCAGTACTTC.

J is TRBJ2-3 and V is TRBV4-3; 7 positions agree with TRBD2. This CDR3 region has 16 residues. Germline V CDR1 and CDR2: LGHNA, YSLEER. After removal of 2 bases from V and 1 base from J, the junction contained 6 bases not matched to a gene. The CDR3 is CASSQNSGVGTDTQYF. CDR3 in DNA: TGCGCCAGCAGCCAAAACAGCGGGGTGGGCACAGATACGCAGTATTTT.

This clone appeared a single time. The junction departs from the called germline gene at one end, perhaps through a read error. The chain combines TRBV28 with TRBJ1-2; D remains unclear. The germline CDR1 and CDR2 sequences are MDHEN and SYDVKM. The CDR3 has 13 amino acids. The CDR3 sequence is CASSPAVNYRYTF. The CDR3 nucleotides are TGTGCCAGCAGCCCAGCGGTGAACTATCGCTACACCTTC.

The rearrangement links TRBV14 to TRBJ2-7; TRBD2 is a possible D gene (6 bases). The V gene's germline CDR1 is SGHDN and CDR2 FVKESK. This CDR3 contains 15 residues. Trimming pared 1 base from V and 5 bases from J, leaving 15 bases between. The CDR3 sequence: CASSQGGAGTDEQYF. DNA of the CDR3: TGTGCCAGCAGCCAAGGAGGGGCAGGGACTGACGAGCAGTACTTC.

V gene TRBV15 combines with J gene TRBJ1-1; 8 bases agree with TRBD1. The V gene end was trimmed by 0 bases and the J gene end by 2 bases; junction bases not matched to a gene: 8. The CDR3 consists of 17 residues. The germline CDR1 and CDR2 sequences are LNHNV and YYDKDF (reference sequence). The CDR3 here is CATSRDQGAGGNTEAFF. DNA for the CDR3: TGTGCCACCAGCAGAGATCAGGGGGCAGGTGGAAACACTGAAGCTTTCTTT.